This T cell receptor (beta chain) stems from a study of T cell repertoires in cytomegalovirus infection. In the study overall: Both a matching HLA type and CMV infection were indicated by public TCR beta signatures.

Study observations and caveats: Frequencies of public TCR beta families were cumulated, and this identified carriers of CMV plus the relevant HLA. Predominance within the ex vivo response was attributable to HLA-C-restricted CMV-specific TCR beta clonotypes.

This clonotype showed up just a few times. Its target is unknown. One entry per CDR3 protein, called by TCRdb with MiXCR from the reads. The sample includes about 490,000 distinct CDR3 sequences, less than 30% seen only once; the top ten take approximately 13%. Germline CDR1 KGHDR, CDR2 SFDVKD. This CDR3 contains 13 residues. After removal of 4 bases from V and 10 bases from J, the junction contained 6 bases not matched to a gene. The rearrangement links TRBV24-1 to TRBJ2-1; 7 nucleotides agree with TRBD1. The sequencing sample was made of PBMCs. The sequence was obtained from a human donor in good health (CMV status not recorded). Some clones in this sample may be carry-over from other donors' samples. CDR3 residues: CATSDLDRAEQFF. As DNA, the CDR3 is TGTGCCACCAGTGACCTAGACAGGGCCGAGCAGTTCTTC.